A selection of T cell receptor beta chains follows, all from one sample in a study of T cells in Graves' hyperthyroidism and ophthalmopathy. TCRdb independently ran MiXCR on the multiplex PCR reads; one entry per CDR3 protein. The profile shows approximately 360,000 distinct CDR3 sequences, 15% to 18% of them singletons. Material: blood. These receptors came from a woman between 18 and 30 years old with Graves' hyperthyroidism that later progressed to Graves' ophthalmopathy. CDR3s include the opening cysteine and the closing phenylalanine or tryptophan. A D gene is named only where the DNA matches it firmly. Clone size appears in some rows only: once, few, many, or a class for an expanded clone.

v_call: TRBV18; d_call: NA; clone_size: many; j_call: TRBJ1-1; cdr3_nt: TGTGCCAGCTCGTCGATGGGATCAATCCAGAACACTGAAGCTTTCTTT; cdr3_aa: CASSSMGSIQNTEAFF
v_call: TRBV28; d_call: NA; clone_size: NA; j_call: TRBJ2-1; cdr3_nt: TGTGCCGGCAGTTCCCTCGCGGAGGATGAGCAGTTCTTC; cdr3_aa: CAGSSLAEDEQFF
v_call: TRBV2; d_call: NA; clone_size: many; j_call: TRBJ2-5; cdr3_nt: TGTGCCAGCAGTGAATTGGTGGGAGGAGAGACCCAGTACTTC; cdr3_aa: CASSELVGGETQYF
v_call: TRBV9; d_call: NA; clone_size: NA; j_call: TRBJ2-1; cdr3_nt: TGTGCCAGCAGCAGGCAGGGGTCCTACAATGAGCAGTTCTTC; cdr3_aa: CASSRQGSYNEQFF
v_call: TRBV28; d_call: NA; clone_size: many; j_call: TRBJ1-4; cdr3_nt: TGTGCCAGCAGTTTCTTGCAGGGGTTTGGGGAAAAACTGTTTTTT; cdr3_aa: CASSFLQGFGEKLFF
v_call: TRBV4-3; d_call: NA; clone_size: NA; j_call: TRBJ2-7; cdr3_nt: TGCGCCAGCAGCCAAGGCTACCCGGGACCCTACGAGCAGTACTTC; cdr3_aa: CASSQGYPGPYEQYF
v_call: TRBV20-1; d_call: NA; clone_size: many; j_call: TRBJ2-1; cdr3_nt: TGCAGTGCTAGAGATCTGGGGGAGCAGTTCTTC; cdr3_aa: CSARDLGEQFF
v_call: TRBV10-2; d_call: NA; clone_size: few; j_call: TRBJ2-2; cdr3_nt: TGCGCCAGCAGACTAACAGGGACCGGGGAGCTGTTTTTT; cdr3_aa: CASRLTGTGELFF
v_call: TRBV28; d_call: TRBD2; clone_size: many; j_call: TRBJ2-1; cdr3_nt: TGTGCCAGCAGCCCTAAGGGGCCGGGACTAGCAAACAATGAGCAGTTCTTC; cdr3_aa: CASSPKGPGLANNEQFF
v_call: TRBV18; d_call: NA; clone_size: few; j_call: TRBJ2-2; cdr3_nt: TGTGCCAGCTCATCCACTGCTACCGGGGAGCTGTTTTTT; cdr3_aa: CASSSTATGELFF
v_call: TRBV28; d_call: TRBD1; clone_size: few; j_call: TRBJ2-7; cdr3_nt: TGTGCCAGCAGAACGGAACAGGGGATCTACGAGCAGTACTTC; cdr3_aa: CASRTEQGIYEQYF
v_call: TRBV15; d_call: NA; clone_size: NA; j_call: TRBJ2-1; cdr3_nt: TGTGCCACCAGCCGGACACGCCGGGACGCACACAATGAGCAGTTCTTC; cdr3_aa: CATSRTRRDAHNEQFF
v_call: TRBV20-1; d_call: TRBD2; clone_size: few; j_call: TRBJ2-7; cdr3_nt: TGCAGTGCTAGGAGGACTAGCGGGAGCCTCTACTCCTACGAGCAGTACTTC; cdr3_aa: CSARRTSGSLYSYEQYF
v_call: TRBV29-1; d_call: NA; clone_size: NA; j_call: TRBJ1-1; cdr3_nt: TGCAGCGTTGAAGATCTTTCACAGGTATCGAACACTGAAGCTTTCTTT; cdr3_aa: CSVEDLSQVSNTEAFF
v_call: TRBV19; d_call: NA; clone_size: many; j_call: TRBJ2-7; cdr3_nt: TGTGCCACCTCTATCGGGGAGAACTACGAGCAGTACTTC; cdr3_aa: CATSIGENYEQYF
v_call: TRBV14; d_call: NA; clone_size: NA; j_call: TRBJ2-5; cdr3_nt: TGTGCCAGCAGCCAAGGGGCGGGGAGCCAAGAGACCCAGTACTTC; cdr3_aa: CASSQGAGSQETQYF
v_call: TRBV13; d_call: NA; clone_size: few; j_call: TRBJ2-2; cdr3_nt: TGTGCCAGCAGCGACGACTCGAGCGGGCCCACCGGGGAGCTGTTTTTT; cdr3_aa: CASSDDSSGPTGELFF
v_call: TRBV3-1; d_call: NA; clone_size: many; j_call: TRBJ2-3; cdr3_nt: TGTGCCAGCAGCCAAGATCCCAGCGCGGCAGATACGCAGTATTTT; cdr3_aa: CASSQDPSAADTQYF
v_call: TRBV20-1; d_call: NA; clone_size: many; j_call: TRBJ2-3; cdr3_nt: TGCAGTGCCCCCCCCAGATTAGGCACAGATACGCAGTATTTT; cdr3_aa: CSAPPRLGTDTQYF
v_call: TRBV30; d_call: TRBD1; clone_size: many; j_call: TRBJ1-1; cdr3_nt: TGTGCCTGGACCAGGGGGGGTCCGAACACTGAAGCTTTCTTT; cdr3_aa: CAWTRGGPNTEAFF
v_call: TRBV29-1; d_call: NA; clone_size: once; j_call: TRBJ1-1; cdr3_nt: TGCAGCGTTGAAGACAGGAGCACTGAAGCTTTCTTT; cdr3_aa: CSVEDRSTEAFF
v_call: TRBV20-1; d_call: NA; clone_size: NA; j_call: TRBJ1-6; cdr3_nt: TGCAGTCCTATCAGGGACGTTAATTCACCCCTCCACTTT; cdr3_aa: CSPIRDVNSPLHF
v_call: TRBV30; d_call: NA; clone_size: many; j_call: TRBJ1-2; cdr3_nt: TGTGCCTGGGTTAAAGCCCCCTATGGCTACACCTTC; cdr3_aa: CAWVKAPYGYTF
v_call: TRBV2; d_call: TRBD1; clone_size: many; j_call: TRBJ2-3; cdr3_nt: TGTGCCAGCAGTGGAGGGGGCTGGACAGATACGCAGTATTTT; cdr3_aa: CASSGGGWTDTQYF
v_call: TRBV2; d_call: NA; clone_size: many; j_call: TRBJ2-3; cdr3_nt: TGTGCCAGCAGGGTGGAATTCAACACAGATACGCAGTATTTT; cdr3_aa: CASRVEFNTDTQYF
v_call: TRBV5-1; d_call: NA; clone_size: many; j_call: TRBJ2-1; cdr3_nt: TGCGCCAGCAGCGGGTCTCGGGGAGAGGTGAATGAGCAGTTCTTC; cdr3_aa: CASSGSRGEVNEQFF
v_call: TRBV4-2; d_call: TRBD2; clone_size: NA; j_call: TRBJ2-7; cdr3_nt: TGTGCCAGCAGCCAAGATCCGAGCGGGAGCTCCTACGAGCAGTACTTC; cdr3_aa: CASSQDPSGSSYEQYF
v_call: TRBV6-1; d_call: NA; clone_size: NA; j_call: TRBJ2-4; cdr3_nt: TGTGCCAGCAGTGAATCTGGGACGGGGTTCAACATTCAGTACTTC; cdr3_aa: CASSESGTGFNIQYF
v_call: TRBV2; d_call: NA; clone_size: many; j_call: TRBJ1-2; cdr3_nt: TGTGCCAGCAGTGCCCCGAAGGGGAGTGGCTACACCTTC; cdr3_aa: CASSAPKGSGYTF
v_call: TRBV20-1; d_call: TRBD2; clone_size: many; j_call: TRBJ2-7; cdr3_nt: TGCAGTGCTAGACGTAGCGGGGAGACTTACGAGCAGTACTTC; cdr3_aa: CSARRSGETYEQYF
v_call: TRBV28; d_call: NA; clone_size: many; j_call: TRBJ1-5; cdr3_nt: TGTGCCAGCAGTTTGGTCAGGGCGGGCAATCAGCCCCAGCATTTT; cdr3_aa: CASSLVRAGNQPQHF
v_call: TRBV6-1; d_call: TRBD2; clone_size: NA; j_call: TRBJ2-1; cdr3_nt: TGTGCCAGCAGTGCTCGGACTAGCGGGACACACAATGAGCAGTTCTTC; cdr3_aa: CASSARTSGTHNEQFF
v_call: TRBV3-1; d_call: TRBD2; clone_size: many; j_call: TRBJ2-7; cdr3_nt: TGTGCCAGCAGCCTCGGGACTAGCGGGGACCTCCCTACGCAGCAGTACTTC; cdr3_aa: CASSLGTSGDLPTQQYF
v_call: TRBV6-1; d_call: TRBD2; clone_size: many; j_call: TRBJ2-7; cdr3_nt: TGTGCCAGCAGTGAACTAGCGGGTAAAGCGGCCGAGCAGTACTTC; cdr3_aa: CASSELAGKAAEQYF